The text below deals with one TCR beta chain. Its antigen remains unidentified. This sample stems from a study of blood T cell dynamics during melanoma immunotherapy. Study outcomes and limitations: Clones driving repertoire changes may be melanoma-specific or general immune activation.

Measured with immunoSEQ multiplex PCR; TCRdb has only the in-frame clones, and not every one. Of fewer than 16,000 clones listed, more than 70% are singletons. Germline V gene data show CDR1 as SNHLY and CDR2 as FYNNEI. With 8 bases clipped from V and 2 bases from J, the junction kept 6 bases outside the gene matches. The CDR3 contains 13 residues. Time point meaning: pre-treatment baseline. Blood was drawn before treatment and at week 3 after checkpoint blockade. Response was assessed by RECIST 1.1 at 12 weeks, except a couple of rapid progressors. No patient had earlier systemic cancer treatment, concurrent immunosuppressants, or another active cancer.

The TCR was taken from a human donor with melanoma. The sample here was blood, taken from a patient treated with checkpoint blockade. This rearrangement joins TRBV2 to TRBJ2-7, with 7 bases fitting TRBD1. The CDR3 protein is CASQGVRPYEQYF. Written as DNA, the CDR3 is TGTGCCAGCCAGGGGGTACGACCCTACGAGCAGTACTTC.